A selection of T cell receptor beta chains follows, all from one sample in a study of blood T cell repertoires in COVID-19. The assay was immunoSEQ multiplex PCR, and TCRdb's table has in-frame clones only and misses some. The sample holds some 300,000 clones, 85% to 90% seen once. The sequenced material came from peripheral blood. The source of these receptors is a woman in her 40s with COVID-19, enrolled during active disease. CDR3s include the opening cysteine and the closing phenylalanine or tryptophan. The D gene is left open where the match is weak. Clone size is shown for a subset of rows, as once, few, many or a class of expanded clone.

size	V	J	length	D	CDR3	DNA
once	TRBV9	TRBJ2-2	20	TRBD2	CASSTHWGLAGVGDTGELFF	TGTGCCAGCAGCACCCATTGGGGACTAGCGGGAGTGGGGGACACCGGGGAGCTGTTTTTT
NA	TRBV27	TRBJ2-7	16	NA	CASSLLGAGVDYEQYF	TGTGCCAGCAGTTTACTGGGGGCAGGGGTTGACTACGAGCAGTACTTC
NA	TRBV19	TRBJ1-5	15	TRBD1	CASSTGTGSNQPQHF	TGTGCCAGTAGCACCGGGACAGGGAGCAATCAGCCCCAGCATTTT
NA	TRBV5-1	TRBJ2-1	13	TRBD2	CASSREGRWEQFF	TGCGCCAGCAGCCGGGAGGGTAGGTGGGAGCAGTTCTTC
NA	TRBV7-2	TRBJ1-1	14	TRBD1	CASSLTGSLTEAFF	TGTGCCAGCAGCTTGACAGGGAGTCTCACTGAAGCTTTCTTT
NA	TRBV5-4	TRBJ1-3	16	NA	CASSFGGKRTGNTIYF	TGTGCCAGCAGCTTTGGAGGGAAAAGAACTGGAAACACCATATATTTT
once	TRBV27	TRBJ1-1	15	NA	CASSQAGRLNTEAFF	TGTGCCAGCAGTCAAGCAGGGCGTCTGAACACTGAAGCTTTCTTT
once	TRBV29-1	TRBJ1-2	10	NA	CSVDPSGYTF	TGCAGCGTTGACCCCAGTGGCTACACCTTC
NA	TRBV30	TRBJ2-7	15	TRBD1	CAWSFSTGKSYEQYF	TGTGCCTGGAGCTTCTCGACAGGGAAGTCCTACGAGCAGTACTTC
NA	TRBV30	TRBJ1-1	13	NA	CAWSPDRNTEAFF	TGTGCCTGGAGTCCAGACAGAAACACTGAAGCTTTCTTT
NA	TRBV24-1	TRBJ2-5	15	TRBD1	CATSDSGQGGETQYF	TGTGCCACCAGTGACTCCGGACAGGGAGGAGAGACCCAGTACTTC
NA	TRBV27	TRBJ2-2	15	NA	CASSPWGANTGELFF	TGTGCCAGCAGTCCCTGGGGCGCGAACACCGGGGAGCTGTTTTTT
NA	TRBV19	TRBJ1-4	14	NA	CASKVARGNEKLFF	TGTGCCAGTAAAGTGGCGCGGGGGAATGAAAAACTGTTTTTT
NA	TRBV10-3	TRBJ2-2	15	NA	CAIRPGGGSAGELFF	TGTGCCATCAGACCCGGGGGCGGGAGTGCCGGGGAGCTGTTTTTT
NA	TRBV7-2	TRBJ2-6	18	TRBD2	CASSLGLAGPGGANVLTF	TGTGCCAGCAGCCTCGGACTAGCGGGGCCGGGGGGGGCCAACGTCCTGACTTTC
NA	TRBV6-2/TRBV6-3	TRBJ1-2	13	NA	CASSYSTGNGYTF	TGTGCCAGCAGTTACTCCACGGGGAATGGCTACACCTTC